Listed below are T cell receptor beta chains from one sample, sequenced in a study of OX40 agonist ivuxolimab in advanced cancers. Generated by immunoSEQ multiplex PCR, the TCRdb table keeps only in-frame clones and is missing some. There are about 59,000 clones in the sample; more than 75% occur only once, and 0.37% lies in the top ten. The sample consisted of CD4+ or CD8+ T cells sorted from blood, taken in a trial of the OX40 agonist ivuxolimab. These receptor sequences come from an adult with an advanced solid tumor such as melanoma, head and neck, liver or kidney cancer. Both conserved end residues are part of each CDR3. A D gene is named only where the DNA matches it firmly. Size tells how often a clone was seen (once, few, many) or the class of an expanded clone, and some rows leave it out.

V gene	J gene	clone size	D gene	CDR3 DNA	CDR3 protein
TRBV6-5	TRBJ2-7	-	-	TGTGCCAGCAGCGATGGGACATTGAGCTCCTACGAGCAGTACTTC	CASSDGTLSSYEQYF
TRBV5-1	TRBJ2-1	-	-	TGCGCCAGCAGCTTGGAGGGGGGCTCTACTAGGGATGAGCAGTTCTTC	CASSLEGGSTRDEQFF
TRBV7-7	TRBJ2-2	-	-	TGTGCCAGCAGCTCAACAGGGACCGGGGAGCTGTTTTTT	CASSSTGTGELFF
TRBV28	TRBJ1-5	-	-	TGCGCTGGTACGGGATACAATCAGCCCCAGCATTTT	CAGTGYNQPQHF
TRBV5-1	TRBJ2-5	-	-	TGCGCCAGCAGCCTAAGTCAGACCGCCGGGGAGACCCAGTACTTC	CASSLSQTAGETQYF
TRBV4-3	TRBJ2-5	few	-	TGCGCCAGCAGCTCGAAAGGGTTCGGGGGCGCGGAGACCCAGTACTTC	CASSSKGFGGAETQYF
TRBV6-1	TRBJ1-3	few	-	TGTGCCAGCAGAGAACAGCTCTCTGGAAACACCATATATTTT	CASREQLSGNTIYF
TRBV12-5	TRBJ1-5	-	TRBD1	TGTGCTAGTGGTTTGACAGGGGGCAATCAGCCCCAGCATTTT	CASGLTGGNQPQHF
TRBV2	TRBJ1-2	-	TRBD1	TGTGCCAGCAGGACAGGGGGCGGCTATGGCTACACCTTC	CASRTGGGYGYTF
TRBV7-3	TRBJ1-2	-	TRBD1	TGTGCCAGCAGCGTTACAGGGGGCGCTGGCTATGGCTACACCTTC	CASSVTGGAGYGYTF
TRBV13	TRBJ1-3	-	-	TGTGCCAGCAGCACCCCGAAAGGCAGGGGACCTGGAAACACCATATATTTT	CASSTPKGRGPGNTIYF
TRBV30	TRBJ1-2	-	-	TGTGCCTGGAGTTCTGGGAAATTGGCCTATGGCTACACCTTC	CAWSSGKLAYGYTF
TRBV2	TRBJ1-1	-	TRBD1	TGTGCCAGCATCTTTGGACAGGCCACTGAAGCTTTCTTT	CASIFGQATEAFF
TRBV5-1	TRBJ2-2	-	-	TGCGCCAGCAGACTTAACGGGGAGCTGTTTTTT	CASRLNGELFF
TRBV18	TRBJ2-3	few	TRBD2	TGTGCCAGCTCACCACGTTTAGCTAGCGGGAGCACAGATACGCAGTATTTT	CASSPRLASGSTDTQYF
TRBV2	TRBJ1-4	-	TRBD1	TGTGCCAGCAGTGAAATCGGACAGGGGGGAAAACTGTTTTTT	CASSEIGQGGKLFF
TRBV10-2	TRBJ1-1	-	TRBD1	TGCGCCAGCAGATCTAACAGGGGATGGAACACTGAAGCTTTCTTT	CASRSNRGWNTEAFF
TRBV6-5	TRBJ1-3	-	-	TGTGCCAGCAGTGCCTCAGGCTCTGGAAACACCATATATTTT	CASSASGSGNTIYF
TRBV7-9	TRBJ2-7	few	-	TGTGCCAGCAGCTGGGACCGCCCCTACGAGCAGTACTTC	CASSWDRPYEQYF
TRBV10-3	TRBJ1-5	-	-	TGTGCCATCAGTGAGTCCGGGGGGACTCAGCCCCAGCATTTT	CAISESGGTQPQHF
TRBV18	TRBJ1-2	-	-	TGTGCCAGCTCACCACTAGGACAGCCATCCGGTAGCGGCTATGGCTACACCTTC	CASSPLGQPSGSGYGYTF
TRBV28	TRBJ2-1	-	-	TGTGCCAGCACCCCCGGCGGGCGGAGCTCCTACAATGAGCAGTTCTTC	CASTPGGRSSYNEQFF
TRBV19	TRBJ2-7	-	-	TGTGCCAGTAGGACCGGCCAGTCTCTCGAGCAGTACTTC	CASRTGQSLEQYF
TRBV30	TRBJ1-3	-	-	TGTGCCTGGAGTGGGGGATATGGAAACACCATATATTTT	CAWSGGYGNTIYF
TRBV29-1	TRBJ1-2	-	-	TGCAGCGTTGAAGAGGCAGGAGATGACTATGGCTACACCTTC	CSVEEAGDDYGYTF
TRBV7-9	TRBJ1-1	-	-	TGTGCCAGCAGCCCCCGGCAGAAGAACACTGAAGCTTTCTTT	CASSPRQKNTEAFF
TRBV18	TRBJ2-5	-	TRBD2	TGTGCCAGCTCCCCACTGGGGATCCGCGGGAGGGTGAGAGAGACCCAGTACTTC	CASSPLGIRGRVRETQYF
TRBV7-9	TRBJ2-1	once	-	TGTGCCAGCAGCTTACTCTCAAGGTTTGGGAGGCCGACCTACAATGAGCAGTTCTTC	CASSLLSRFGRPTYNEQFF
TRBV11-2	TRBJ2-5	-	TRBD2	TGTGCCAGCAGCTTAACTAGCGGATACAAAGAGACCCAGTACTTC	CASSLTSGYKETQYF
TRBV5-1	TRBJ1-6	-	TRBD1	TGCGCCAGCAGCTCGGGACAGCCGAATTCACCCCTCCACTTT	CASSSGQPNSPLHF
TRBV5-8	TRBJ2-7	-	-	TGTGCCAGCAGCTTGTACAAAACCTACGAGCAGTACTTC	CASSLYKTYEQYF
TRBV5-1	TRBJ2-5	-	-	TGCGCCAGCAGCTTGGCCAGGCATAGGGGTCAAGAGACCCAGTACTTC	CASSLARHRGQETQYF
TRBV7-3	TRBJ2-5	-	-	TGTGCCAGCAGCCCCCAGGCAGGGCAAGAGACCCAGTACTTC	CASSPQAGQETQYF
TRBV7-9	TRBJ2-1	-	-	TGTGCCAGCAGCTTAGCGGGATGGAGGGTTGATGAGCAGTTCTTC	CASSLAGWRVDEQFF
TRBV7-9	TRBJ1-1	once	-	TGTGCCAGCAGCTCCGGCTCGAACACTGAAGCTTTCTTT	CASSSGSNTEAFF
TRBV30	TRBJ1-5	-	-	TGTGCCTGGAGTGTACGGTCCCAGGGTACCCAGCCCCAGCATTTT	CAWSVRSQGTQPQHF
TRBV12-5	TRBJ2-1	-	-	TGTGCTAGTGGTTTAAGCGAGTACAATGAGCAGTTCTTC	CASGLSEYNEQFF
TRBV7-6	TRBJ2-1	-	-	TGTGCCAGCAGCTTACTCGGTGAGGTTGGGGGATACAATGAGCAGTTCTTC	CASSLLGEVGGYNEQFF
TRBV11-3	TRBJ2-2	-	TRBD2	TGTGCCAGCAGCTTACCTAGCGGCAACGTATACACCGGGGAGCTGTTTTTT	CASSLPSGNVYTGELFF
TRBV5-4	TRBJ2-3	-	TRBD1	TGTGCCAGCAGCCGGACTGACAGGGCAGATACGCAGTATTTT	CASSRTDRADTQYF
TRBV15	TRBJ2-2	-	-	TGTGCCACCAGCTTAGGGGGAGCCAATGCCGGGGAGCTGTTTTTT	CATSLGGANAGELFF